This T cell receptor beta chain emerged from a study of T cells after yellow fever vaccination. This clonotype came up a few times. TCRdb itself ran the 5' RACE reads through MiXCR, one entry per CDR3 protein. The sample has about 340,000 distinct CDR3 sequences; approximately 9% are singletons. V was pared by 5 bases and J by 2 bases, with 13 bases between. The germline V gene encodes CDR1 SGHTA and CDR2 FQGNSA. The CDR3 has 14 residues. This specimen consisted of PBMCs, obtained on the day of the first yellow fever vaccination. This chain connects TRBV7-2 to TRBJ2-7; D might be TRBD1 (6 bases). The sequence was obtained from a man between 18 and 29 years old who received the YFV17D yellow fever vaccine. In nucleotides, the CDR3 is TGTGCCAGCAGCAAAGGGGCAGGGGCCTACGAGCAGTACTTC. Protein product: CASSKGAGAYEQYF. Complete variable domain (other parts from reference TRBV7-2 and TRBJ2-7): GAGVSQSPSNKVTEKGKDVELRCDPISGHTALYWYRQSLGQGLEFLIYFQGNSAPDKSGLPSDRFSAERTGGSVSTLTIQRTQQEDSAVYLCASSKGAGAYEQYFGPGTRLTVT.